This T cell receptor (beta chain) was recorded in a study of blood T cell repertoires in COVID-19. The wider study: There were acute and convalescent COVID-19 samples, and they came from the United States, Italy and Spain. Sources were T cells, B-cell-depleted T cells, or PBMCs; the material itself was cDNA or gDNA.

This CDR3 is 15 amino acids long. The trim removed 2 bases at V and 3 bases at J, leaving 4 bases unmatched. In germline, CDR1 is LGHDT, CDR2 YNNKEL (reference sequence). Authors' processing steps: For nucleated cells, counts were estimated from reference gene primer amplification. Method: immunoSEQ multiplex PCR; TCRdb's copy keeps in-frame clones and lacks some. V, J and clone size are taken as reported in that table, and D and trimming were inferred from the DNA itself. The sample includes approximately 350,000 clones, roughly 90% of them seen just once. The receptor comes from a middle-aged man with acute or convalescent COVID-19. The sequenced material came from peripheral blood. V usage is TRBV3-1 (or the pseudogene TRBV3-2) and J usage is TRBJ2-5; 9 bases line up with TRBD1. The CDR3 is CASSQRDRAKETQYF. As DNA, the CDR3 is TGTGCCAGCAGCCAACGGGACAGGGCCAAAGAGACCCAGTACTTC.